The present entry profiles one T cell receptor (beta chain) with its context. Assay: immunoSEQ multiplex PCR; the TCRdb copy retains only in-frame clones and omits some. The sample records about 1 million clones, under 80% being singletons. Germline V gene data show CDR1 as MDHEN and CDR2 as SYDVKM. The CDR3 covers 14 residues. Trimming at V came to 8 bases and at J to 4 bases, leaving 7 bases not matched to a gene. This entry comes from a study of shared clonotypes between healthy human individuals. This clonotype originated in a man aged 18-30 years in good health. The chain is built from TRBV28 and TRBJ2-7; the match to TRBD1 covers 11 bases. Source material: memory CD4+ T cells sorted from blood. Subset given: CD45RA-negative fraction. Written as DNA, the CDR3 is TGTGCCAGCTGGAGGGGACAGGGGGGGTACGAGCAGTACTTC. Translated: CASWRGQGGYEQYF.